These T cell receptor beta chains were read from a single sample in a study of blood T cell repertoires in COVID-19. Sequencing was performed with immunoSEQ multiplex PCR; in TCRdb, only in-frame clones are kept and a portion is missing. Of over 350,000 clones listed, more than 75% are singletons. The specimen was PBMCs or T cells enriched from blood (not recorded which). These receptors all come from a woman under 30 who had recovered from COVID-19. Each CDR3 is given with its conserved first and last residue. Not all rows give a size; the values are once, few, many and, for expanded clones, a class.

J: TRBJ1-1; length: 13; size: -; V: TRBV9; CDR3: CASSGTRGTEAFF
J: TRBJ2-7; length: 13; size: -; V: TRBV28; CDR3: CASRGQGRYEQYF
J: TRBJ2-1; length: 15; size: few; V: TRBV6-4; CDR3: CASSEVSSGGSEQFF
J: TRBJ2-5; length: 17; size: -; V: TRBV15; CDR3: CATSRVGGVAGKETQYF
J: TRBJ1-3; length: 14; size: -; V: TRBV2; CDR3: CASSEAQPGNTIYF
J: TRBJ2-2; length: 15; size: -; V: TRBV6-5; CDR3: CASLKGQENTGELFF
J: TRBJ2-1; length: 16; size: -; V: TRBV7-9; CDR3: CASSPRGDSQYNEQFF
J: TRBJ1-1; length: 15; size: many; V: TRBV19; CDR3: CASSTATQTGGEAFF
J: TRBJ1-1; length: 15; size: -; V: TRBV9; CDR3: CASSVATGENTEAFF
J: TRBJ2-5; length: 12; size: -; V: TRBV11-2; CDR3: CASSIGLETQYF
J: TRBJ2-2; length: 14; size: few; V: TRBV6-6; CDR3: CASSYSDSTGELFF
J: TRBJ1-1; length: 14; size: -; V: TRBV28; CDR3: CASSLPGGGTEAFF
J: TRBJ1-1; length: 13; size: -; V: TRBV5-5; CDR3: CASSLAAVVEAFF
J: TRBJ2-2; length: 16; size: -; V: TRBV6-2/TRBV6-3; CDR3: CASSSLRGSGTGELFF
J: TRBJ1-2; length: 14; size: -; V: TRBV19; CDR3: CASSIGRGLNGYTF
J: TRBJ2-3; length: 16; size: -; V: TRBV7-3; CDR3: CASPDRVFSGTDTQYF
J: TRBJ2-5; length: 14; size: -; V: TRBV5-1; CDR3: CASSLTGNGETQYF
J: TRBJ1-1; length: 13; size: -; V: TRBV5-6; CDR3: CASSLAVSTEAFF
J: TRBJ2-3; length: 16; size: -; V: TRBV9; CDR3: CASSVEGSGGVNTQYF
J: TRBJ2-7; length: 12; size: -; V: TRBV2; CDR3: CAEGSIGYEQYF
J: TRBJ1-6; length: 13; size: -; V: TRBV6-5; CDR3: CASKGAKNSPLHF
J: TRBJ1-4; length: 16; size: -; V: TRBV11-2; CDR3: CASSLDKTGRNEKLFF
J: TRBJ1-1; length: 15; size: -; V: TRBV18; CDR3: CASSPRAGGDTEAFF
J: TRBJ2-5; length: 14; size: -; V: TRBV7-9; CDR3: CASSSWLGRETQYF
J: TRBJ2-3; length: 14; size: once; V: TRBV2; CDR3: CASSVVPGGDTQYF
J: TRBJ1-1; length: 15; size: -; V: TRBV3-1/TRBV3-2; CDR3: CASSQDRGMNTEAFF
J: TRBJ2-1; length: 15; size: -; V: TRBV5-4; CDR3: CASSPRDRGGNEQFF
J: TRBJ1-2; length: 15; size: once; V: TRBV4-1; CDR3: CASSQGGGTVYGYTF
J: TRBJ1-2; length: 12; size: -; V: TRBV12-3/TRBV12-4; CDR3: CASRGQGHGYTF
J: TRBJ2-1; length: 14; size: -; V: TRBV7-2; CDR3: CASSPWADPNEQFF
J: TRBJ2-1; length: 17; size: -; V: TRBV3-1/TRBV3-2; CDR3: CASSQNRGPGGFTEQFF
J: TRBJ1-4; length: 16; size: -; V: TRBV5-4; CDR3: CASSINPGQGYEKLFF
J: TRBJ1-1; length: 13; size: -; V: TRBV6-5; CDR3: CASRAGGSGEAFF